Listed here are 27 T cell receptor beta chains from one sample, sequenced in a study of technical replicates of blood from several donors. The repertoire was sequenced with immunoSEQ multiplex PCR; TCRdb's copy has only in-frame clones and lacks some. The table has about 60,000 clones, around 87% seen once; the top ten hold roughly 5%. Sequencing used PBMCs. The receptors come from a human donor in good health. Some clones in this sample may be carry-over from other donors' samples.

This clone came up once. V usage is TRBV7-2 and J usage is TRBJ2-2; perhaps TRBD2 as D (6 bases). Germline V gene lookup returns CDR1 SGHTA and CDR2 FQGNSA. V shed 6 bases and J shed 7 bases, with 12 bases lying between them. CDR3 length equals 13 residues. In DNA, the CDR3 is TGTGCCAGCAGTCGGGAGAGGTACGGGGAGCTGTTTTTT. It codes for CASSRERYGELFF.

This rearrangement joins TRBV6-4 to TRBJ2-1; tentatively, D is TRBD2 (6 bases). Trimming cost V 3 bases and J 0 bases, with 9 bases left between them. CDR1 and CDR2 from the germline V gene are MRHNA and SNTAGT. The CDR3 is made up of 15 amino acids. CDR3 amino acids: CASSEEGDSYNEQFF. The DNA for the CDR3 is TGTGCCAGCAGTGAGGAGGGAGACTCCTACAATGAGCAGTTCTTC.

This clone has just a few counts. The CDR3 DNA reads TGTGCCAGCAGTGACAGGGTGAACACTGAAGCTTTCTTT. This sequence encodes CASSDRVNTEAFF. The V gene is TRBV7-2, the J gene TRBJ1-1; 7 bases line up with TRBD1. Losses at the gene ends were 6 bases for V and 0 bases for J; bases not matched to a gene: 1. The CDR3 is 13 amino acids. Germline CDR1 and CDR2: SGHTA and FQGNSA. Together with reference TRBV7-2 and TRBJ1-1, the CDR3 gives the full variable domain: GAGVSQSPSNKVTEKGKDVELRCDPISGHTALYWYRQSLGQGLEFLIYFQGNSAPDKSGLPSDRFSAERTGGSVSTLTIQRTQQEDSAVYLCASSDRVNTEAFFGQGTRLTVV.

This clone was detected a few times. The J gene is TRBJ2-7, the V gene TRBV30, with 7 bases matching TRBD2. The CDR3 is 14 amino acids. The J segment lost 3 bases and the V segment lost 0 bases, leaving 5 bases of the junction unmatched. Germline-derived CDR1 and CDR2 are GTSNPN and SVGIG (reference sequence). The CDR3 sequence is CAWSVTSEGYEQYF. Written as DNA, the CDR3 is TGTGCCTGGAGTGTAACTAGCGAGGGCTACGAGCAGTACTTC.

The rearrangement joins TRBV9 to TRBJ1-5; 8 nucleotides align to TRBD1. Trimming took 3 bases from V and 2 from J; bases not matched to a gene: 4. The V gene's germline CDR1 is SGDLS and CDR2 YYNGEE. The CDR3 loop spans 15 amino acids. CDR3 amino acids: CASSADREGNQPQHF. CDR3 bases: TGTGCCAGCAGCGCGGACAGGGAGGGCAATCAGCCCCAGCATTTT. Supplemented by reference TRBV9 and TRBJ1-5, the full variable domain reads DSGVTQTPKHLITATGQRVTLRCSPRSGDLSVYWYQQSLDQGLQFLIQYYNGEERAKGNILERFSAQQFPDLHSELNLSSLELGDSALYFCASSADREGNQPQHFGDGTRLSIL.

The gene calls are TRBV5-8 and TRBJ1-1, with 9 bases that match TRBD1. Trimming cost V 3 bases and J 0 bases; bases outside gene matches: 6. Germline V gene data show CDR1 as SGHTS and CDR2 as YDEGEE. This CDR3 is built from 16 residues. The CDR3 here is CASSSPGQGMNTEAFF. CDR3 nucleotide sequence: TGTGCCAGCAGCTCTCCGGGACAGGGCATGAACACTGAAGCTTTCTTT.

This clone occurred a few times. One end of the junction does not line up with germline, which may come from a read error. The V and J genes are TRBV2 and TRBJ2-7; possibly TRBD2 for D (7 bases). Germline V gene data show CDR1 as SNHLY and CDR2 as FYNNEI. The CDR3 is made up of 15 amino acids. The CDR3 sequence is CASREVGGRIDEQYF. The CDR3 region has the DNA TGTGCCAGCAGGGAAGTCGGGGGGCGCATCGACGAGCAGTACTTC.

The table lists this clone with a count of one. V is TRBV5-6 and J is TRBJ2-7; D unclear. The CDR3 covers 11 residues. The V end was cut by 3 bases, the J end by 3 bases, with 4 bases between. The V gene's germline CDR1 is SGHDT and CDR2 YYEEEE. CDR3 sequence reads: CASSSNYEQYF. In DNA form, the CDR3 reads TGTGCCAGCAGCTCAAACTACGAGCAGTACTTC.

This clone showed up just once. The V gene is TRBV5-4, the J gene TRBJ2-7; 7 nucleotides agree with TRBD1. In germline, CDR1 is SGHNT, CDR2 YYREEE (reference sequence). The CDR3 sequence is 13 residues long. With V trimmed by 3 bases and J by 2 bases, 2 bases remained unmatched. The CDR3 sequence: CASSSTGAYEQYF. As DNA, the CDR3 is TGTGCCAGCAGCTCCACAGGGGCCTACGAGCAGTACTTC.

The table lists this clone with a count of one. This chain links TRBV9 with TRBJ2-7; D gene uncertain. The ends were cut back, 0 bases at V and 0 bases at J, with 10 bases in the middle. Germline V CDR1 and CDR2: SGDLS, YYNGEE. The CDR3 sequence is 15 residues long. CDR3 loop: CASSVEAVSSYEQYF. The DNA for the CDR3 is TGTGCCAGCAGCGTAGAGGCGGTTAGCTCCTACGAGCAGTACTTC.

The rearrangement joins TRBV7-9 to TRBJ1-5, with D unresolved. Trimming removed 3 bases from V and 5 bases from J, with 14 bases in between. CDR1 and CDR2 (germline): SEHNR, FQNEAQ (reference sequence). This CDR3 has 15 residues. CDR3 coding DNA: TGTGCCAGCAGCTTCTCCGGGAAAAAAGATCAGCCCCAGCATTTT. Translating it yields CASSFSGKKDQPQHF.

This chain connects TRBV7-2 to TRBJ1-2; TRBD1 aligns across 8 bases. This CDR3 comprises 15 residues. Losses at the gene ends were 1 base for V and 0 bases for J; bases not matched to a gene: 1. Germline V gives CDR1 SGHTA, CDR2 FQGNSA. The CDR3 loop is CASSLDRGANYGYTF. CDR3 DNA sequence: TGTGCCAGCAGCTTAGACAGGGGGGCTAACTATGGCTACACCTTC.

V usage is TRBV7-8 and J usage is TRBJ2-7; D is possibly TRBD1 (6 bases). V was clipped by 0 bases and J by 13 bases, with 13 bases between them. Germline loops: CDR1 SGHVS, CDR2 FQNEAQ. CDR3 length: 12 amino acids. The CDR3 spells CASSLASTGTYF. Written as DNA, the CDR3 is TGTGCCAGCAGCTTAGCGTCCACAGGGACATACTTC.

V gene TRBV4-3 combines with J gene TRBJ1-2; TRBD1 matches at 7 bases. This CDR3 spans 15 amino acids. V lost 2 bases and J lost 7; bases outside the gene matches: 10. Germline values: CDR1 LGHNA, CDR2 YSLEER. The CDR3 bases are TGCGCCAGCAGCCAACCTGGACAGGCGAGGTCTGGCTACACCTTC. Translation: CASSQPGQARSGYTF.

The chain uses TRBV7-2 and TRBJ2-7; D gene unclear. This CDR3 has 12 amino acids. Germline V lookup: CDR1 SGHTA, CDR2 FQGNSA. Trimming removed 6 bases from V and 3 bases from J, with 9 bases in between. The CDR3 loop is CASSLRVYEQYF. DNA for the CDR3: TGTGCCAGCAGTTTACGGGTCTACGAGCAGTACTTC.

In its sample, this clone was seen a few times. This sequence joins TRBV6-5 and TRBJ2-5, with D unresolved. The CDR3 runs 15 residues. V was shortened by 5 bases and J by 2 bases, with 15 bases between the two germline ends. Germline assignment: CDR1 MNHEY and CDR2 SVGAGI. Here the CDR3 reads CASSTGFEEQETQYF. The DNA for the CDR3 is TGTGCCAGCAGTACCGGCTTTGAGGAACAAGAGACCCAGTACTTC.

V gene TRBV19 combines with J gene TRBJ1-5, with TRBD1 identical over 9 bases. Germline CDR1 is LNHDA and CDR2 is SQIVND (reference sequence). CDR3 size: 15 residues. The junction had 3 bases not matched to a gene; V was cut back by 6 bases and J by 0 bases. The CDR3 loop reads CASRPQGASNQPQHF. CDR3 coding DNA: TGTGCCAGTAGACCACAGGGGGCTAGCAATCAGCCCCAGCATTTT.

The J gene is TRBJ2-7, the V gene TRBV2; 8 bases are a match to TRBD2. In germline, CDR1 is SNHLY, CDR2 FYNNEI. The CDR3 is made up of 14 amino acids. With V trimmed by 7 bases and J by 2 bases, 7 bases remained unmatched. The CDR3 DNA is TGTGCCAGCACCCAGCGGGAGCCCACCTACGAGCAGTACTTC. Translation gives CASTQREPTYEQYF. The complete variable domain, with remaining parts taken from reference TRBV2 and TRBJ2-7, reads EPEVTQTPSHQVTQMGQEVILRCVPISNHLYFYWYRQILGQKVEFLVSFYNNEISEKSEIFDDQFSVERPDGSNFTLKIRSTKLEDSAMYFCASTQREPTYEQYFGPGTRLTVT.

The gene calls are TRBV28 and TRBJ1-2; D uncertain. Trimming cost V 4 bases and J 0 bases, with 9 bases left between them. The germline CDR1 and CDR2 sequences are MDHEN and SYDVKM. The CDR3 is made up of 14 amino acids. The CDR3 DNA sequence: TGTGCCAGCAGTTATACCGAGACTAACTATGGCTACACCTTC. Its protein is CASSYTETNYGYTF.

V usage is TRBV6-5 and J usage is TRBJ1-2; 9 bases align to TRBD1. The CDR3 is 13 amino acids. The V gene's germline CDR1 is MNHEY and CDR2 SVGAGI. V shed 2 bases, J shed 6 bases, and the junction held 1 base outside the gene matches. This CDR3 reads CASSYGTGNGYTF. The CDR3 DNA follows: TGTGCCAGCAGTTACGGGACAGGGAATGGCTACACCTTC.

This chain uses TRBV2 with TRBJ1-1; possibly TRBD1 for D (6 bases). The CDR3 is 14 residues long. Trimming removed 1 base at V and 6 bases at J, with 12 bases between. Germline lookup yields CDR1 SNHLY and CDR2 FYNNEI. CDR3 loop: CASSEEGDLAEAFF. The CDR3 DNA follows: TGTGCCAGCAGTGAAGAGGGGGATCTGGCTGAAGCTTTCTTT.

The chain has TRBV6-1 and TRBJ1-3; no firm D call. The CDR3 spans 15 residues. Germline values: CDR1 MNHNS, CDR2 SASEGT. The V and J ends lost 2 bases and 0 bases respectively, with 8 bases between them. The CDR3 nucleotides read TGTGCCAGCAGTGAATCGGGTCCCTCTGGAAACACCATATATTTT. Encoded protein: CASSESGPSGNTIYF.

V usage is TRBV7-8 and J usage is TRBJ1-2; 8 positions agree with TRBD1. Unmatched junction bases numbered 10, after V lost 3 bases and J lost 7 bases. Germline V gene lookup returns CDR1 SGHVS and CDR2 FQNEAQ. The CDR3 spans 15 residues. This chain's CDR3 is CASSLQTGVISGYTF. The CDR3 DNA follows: TGTGCCAGCAGCTTGCAGACAGGGGTTATAAGTGGCTACACCTTC. Variable domain in full (rest from reference TRBV7-8 and TRBJ1-2): GAGVSQSPRYKVAKRGQDVALRCDPISGHVSLFWYQQALGQGPEFLTYFQNEAQLDKSGLPSDRFFAERPEGSVSTLKIQRTQQEDSAVYLCASSLQTGVISGYTFGSGTRLTVV.

V gene TRBV5-1 combines with J gene TRBJ1-1; D perhaps matches TRBD1 (5 bases). CDR3 length: 15 amino acids. V was pared by 1 base and J by 4 bases, with 14 bases between. The V gene's germline CDR1 is SGHRS and CDR2 YFSETQ. In DNA form, the CDR3 reads TGCGCCAGCAGCTTGCGGTTGGGGGGAAGCACTGAAGCTTTCTTT. The encoded protein is CASSLRLGGSTEAFF. Full variable domain (missing parts from reference TRBV5-1 and TRBJ1-1): KAGVTQTPRYLIKTRGQQVTLSCSPISGHRSVSWYQQTPGQGLQFLFEYFSETQRNKGNFPGRFSGRQFSNSRSEMNVSTLELGDSALYLCASSLRLGGSTEAFFGQGTRLTVV.

This chain links TRBV19 with TRBJ1-5; D might be TRBD1 (6 bases). The germline gives CDR1 LNHDA, CDR2 SQIVND (reference sequence). The CDR3 is 13 amino acids. Trimming removed 7 bases at V and 10 bases at J, with 17 bases between. The CDR3, as DNA: TGTGCCAGTACCTACGGCGGGGGGCGACCCCAGCATTTT. It translates to CASTYGGGRPQHF.

The V and J genes are TRBV7-2 and TRBJ1-1; TRBD1 agrees at 8 bases. There are 16 residues in the CDR3. V lost 3 bases to trimming and J lost 5 bases; unmatched junction nucleotides: 11. Germline V lookup: CDR1 SGHTA, CDR2 FQGNSA. CDR3 protein: CASSFTLTGGLTEAFF. The CDR3 DNA reads TGTGCCAGCAGCTTCACCTTAACAGGGGGGTTAACTGAAGCTTTCTTT.

The rearrangement joins TRBV18 to TRBJ2-7; D unresolved. In germline, CDR1 is KGHSH, CDR2 LQKENI. Trimming left V 4 bases short and J 2 bases short, with 12 bases between. This CDR3 is 14 amino acids long. The CDR3 reads CASSLNGEAYEQYF. DNA for the CDR3: TGTGCCAGCTCACTGAACGGAGAGGCCTACGAGCAGTACTTC.